This TCR beta chain was recorded in a study of CXCR3-negative and CXCR3-positive naive CD8 T cells (dated by TCRdb to between 2018 and 2020). For the wider study: Approximately 130 million TRB reads were obtained in total, roughly 1.5 +/- 0.3 million reads per library. The diversity and physicochemical repertoire analyses included some 11 donors pooled from two independent experiments. TRBV-TRBJ cluster analysis included naive subsets from roughly 5 donors and memory cells from 3 donors. General findings and caveats noted by the study authors: Both naive subsets had comparably high repertoire diversity, while memory CD8+ T cells had much lower repertoire diversity. TRBV-TRBJ usage was similar between naive CXCR3-negative and CXCR3-positive cells from the same donor, while memory cells showed distinct patterns. Compared with CXCR3-negative naive cells, CXCR3-positive naive cells had TRB CDR3s with higher hydrophobicity (lower Kidera factor 4), lower energy, and higher strength and volume indices. Because surface CD5, which is linked to self-reactivity in mice, was comparable between the naive subsets, TCR interaction strength was also inferred from TRB CDR3 physicochemical properties. CXCR3 expression partially decreased after cryopreservation, so most assays used freshly isolated PBMCs.

The germline V gene (reference sequence) gives CDR1 as SEHNR and CDR2 as FQNEAQ. The CDR3 measures 12 amino acids from cysteine to phenylalanine. Only the protein sequence is given. Reads for this sample came from a NextSeq 550. The Human TCR Profiling Kit (MiLaboratory) was used to prepare UMI-labeled 5' RACE TRB cDNA libraries. cDNA synthesis used the entire amount of extracted RNA, and PCR amplification then used the entire amount of cDNA produced. Libraries were prepared in parallel using an identical number of PCR cycles. In the paper's pipeline: MIGEC and MiXCR extracted about 50,000 +/- 10,000 unique UMI-labeled TRB cDNA molecules per library, requiring at least two reads per UMI. Each library averaged around 40,000 +/- 10,000 functional in-frame TRB CDR3 nucleotide clonotypes without stop codons. Diversity metrics, including normalized Shannon-Wiener and Chao1, were computed in VDJtools after downsampling to 5000 UMI-labeled TRB molecules per sample. VDJtools was used to calculate clonotype-size-weighted physicochemical properties of the central five CDR3 residues, namely interaction energy, strength, volume and Kidera factor 4. Following reprocessing of the reads by TCRdb, the data hold one row per CDR3 protein sequence and no DNA is available. The V and J calls and clone size are TCRdb's, not the authors'. The sample table records 5,000 to 6,500 distinct CDR3 sequences. Together, the top ten hold about 1.5% of the sample.

This clonotype qualifies as medium-sized (0.01 to 0.1%) by its frequency, with no count on file. There is no known antigen for this receptor. For each CD8+ T cell subset, flow sorting was done in triplicate, and roughly 320,000 cells per subset went directly into RLT lysis buffer. Naive CD8+ T cells were defined stringently as CD45RO-CCR7+CD27+CD95- to exclude memory contaminants. Peripheral blood mononuclear cells were isolated from buffy coats by standard density gradient centrifugation. A FACSAria III was used to flow-sort naive CD8+ T cells into CXCR3-negative and CXCR3-positive populations. An RNeasy Mini Kit was used to extract total RNA from the sorted cells.

The TCR originated in a human donor in good health. Some clones in this sample may be carry-over from other donors' samples. Rearrangement joined TRBV7-9 to TRBJ1-2; the D gene TCRdb calls, TRBD1, cannot be checked with no DNA. The sequenced material came from naive CXCR3- CD8+ T cells from blood. Taken with the paper, the label for cell subset or site translates to: CD45RO-CCR7+CD27+CD95- naive CD8+ T cells lacking CXCR3 (TNR3-). For the CDR3, the sequence is CASRNDSYGYTF.